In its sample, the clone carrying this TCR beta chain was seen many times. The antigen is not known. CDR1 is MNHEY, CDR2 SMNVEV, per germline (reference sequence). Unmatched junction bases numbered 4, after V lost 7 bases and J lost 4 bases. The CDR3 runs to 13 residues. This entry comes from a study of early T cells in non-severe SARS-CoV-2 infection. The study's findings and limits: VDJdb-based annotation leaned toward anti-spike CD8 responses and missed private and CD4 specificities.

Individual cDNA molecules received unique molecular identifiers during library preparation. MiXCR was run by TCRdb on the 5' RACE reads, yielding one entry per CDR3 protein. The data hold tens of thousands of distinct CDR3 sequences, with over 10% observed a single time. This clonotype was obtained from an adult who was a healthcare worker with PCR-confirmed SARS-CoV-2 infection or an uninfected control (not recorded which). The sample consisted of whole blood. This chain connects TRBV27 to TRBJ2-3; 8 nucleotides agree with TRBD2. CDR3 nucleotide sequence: TGTGCCAGCACGGGGGGGGTGGCAGATACGCAGTATTTT. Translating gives CASTGGVADTQYF.